This entry describes one TCR beta chain. Libraries were prepared by immunoSEQ multiplex PCR; TCRdb keeps only in-frame clonotypes and omits some of them. There are over 110,000 clones in the sample; about 80% occur only once, and 3.9% lies in the top ten. The sample originates from a study of blood T cell repertoires in COVID-19. This CDR3 contains 14 residues. Per germline, CDR1 GTSNPN and CDR2 SVGIG (reference sequence). The trim removed 5 bases at V and 0 bases at J, leaving 3 bases unmatched. The clonotype was recovered from a man aged 45-65 years in a cohort exposed to, infected with or recovered from COVID-19 (not recorded which). The chain joins TRBV30 to TRBJ1-3, with 8 positions matching TRBD1. Sample: PBMCs or T cells enriched from blood (not recorded which). The CDR3 loop reads CAWDRGNSGNTIYF. In DNA form, the CDR3 reads TGTGCCTGGGACAGGGGAAACTCTGGAAACACCATATATTTT.